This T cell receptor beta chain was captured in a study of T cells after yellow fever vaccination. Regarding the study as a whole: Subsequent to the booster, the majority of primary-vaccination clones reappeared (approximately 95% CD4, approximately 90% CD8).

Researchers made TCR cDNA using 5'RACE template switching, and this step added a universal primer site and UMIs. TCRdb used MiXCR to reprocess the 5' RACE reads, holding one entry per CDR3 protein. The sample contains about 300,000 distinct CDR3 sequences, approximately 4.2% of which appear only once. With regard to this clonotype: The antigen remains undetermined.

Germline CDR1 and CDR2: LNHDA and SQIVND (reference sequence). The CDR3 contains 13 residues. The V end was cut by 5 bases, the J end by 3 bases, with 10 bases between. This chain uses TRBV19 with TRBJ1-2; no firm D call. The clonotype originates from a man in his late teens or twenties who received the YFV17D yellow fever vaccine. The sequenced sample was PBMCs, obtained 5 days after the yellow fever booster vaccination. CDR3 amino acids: CASSAGRHYGYTF. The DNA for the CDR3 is TGTGCCAGTAGTGCCGGACGTCACTATGGCTACACCTTC. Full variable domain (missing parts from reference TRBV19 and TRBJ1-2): DGGITQSPKYLFRKEGQNVTLSCEQNLNHDAMYWYRQDPGQGLRLIYYSQIVNDFQKGDIAEGYSVSREKKESFPLTVTSAQKNPTAFYLCASSAGRHYGYTFGSGTRLTVV.